The 5 T cell receptor beta chains listed next were all sequenced from one sample in a study of shared clonotypes between healthy human individuals. TCRdb's table, derived via immunoSEQ multiplex PCR, lists solely in-frame clones and lacks some. The sample has 95,000 to 120,000 clones, roughly two thirds seen once. The sample consisted of memory CD8+ T cells sorted from blood. Stated subset: CD45RO+ cells pooled with CCR7-negative TemRA cells. These receptors all stem from a woman aged 30 to 39 in good health.

This clone was found a few times. The gene calls are TRBV13 and TRBJ1-2; TRBD1 aligns across 7 bases. This CDR3 has 16 residues. The V and J ends lost 2 bases and 4 bases, in that order; junction bases with no gene match: 10. Germline V gene data show CDR1 as PRHDT and CDR2 as FYEKMQ (reference sequence). The CDR3 region has the DNA TGTGCCAGCAGCTTAAGGTCAGGGGGGCCTGCCTATGGCTACACCTTC. It yields the protein CASSLRSGGPAYGYTF.

The CDR3 loop reads CASSRDTYDSYEQYF. The CDR3 nucleotides are TGTGCCAGCAGCCGGGACACCTACGACTCCTACGAGCAGTACTTC. The gene calls are TRBV7-9 and TRBJ2-7; tentatively, D is TRBD1 (6 bases). The V and J ends lost 5 bases and 0 bases respectively, with 14 bases between them. The CDR3 totals 15 residues. Germline V CDR1 and CDR2: SEHNR, FQNEAQ (reference sequence). The full variable domain, completed using reference TRBV7-9 and TRBJ2-7, is DTGVSQNPRHKITKRGQNVTFRCDPISEHNRLYWYRQTLGQGPEFLTYFQNEAQLEKSRLLSDRFSAERPKGSFSTLEIQRTEQGDSAMYLCASSRDTYDSYEQYFGPGTRLTVT.

This clone was counted many times. This chain uses TRBV7-2 with TRBJ2-3; 11 nucleotides line up with TRBD2. V shed 5 bases, J shed 5 bases, and the junction held 9 bases outside the gene matches. In germline, CDR1 is SGHTA, CDR2 FQGNSA. This CDR3 region has 16 residues. The CDR3 sequence is CASSLISGRGGDTQYF. The CDR3 nucleotides are TGTGCCAGCAGCCTCATTAGCGGGAGGGGAGGAGATACGCAGTATTTT.

The chain uses TRBV5-6 and TRBJ2-1, with unresolved D. The CDR3 has 15 residues. Germline V CDR1 and CDR2: SGHDT, YYEEEE. V was clipped by 2 bases and J by 4 bases, with 13 bases between them. Written as DNA, the CDR3 is TGTGCCAGCAGCTTTTCATGGTCGCCGTACAATGAGCAGTTCTTC. The encoded protein is CASSFSWSPYNEQFF.

This sequence joins TRBV14 and TRBJ1-2; 7 nucleotides match TRBD1. The junction had 6 bases not matched to a gene; V was cut back by 5 bases and J by 3 bases. This CDR3 spans 14 amino acids. Germline values: CDR1 SGHDN, CDR2 FVKESK. The CDR3: CASSTRDRYYGYTF. CDR3 DNA: TGTGCCAGCAGCACCCGGGACAGATACTATGGCTACACCTTC.